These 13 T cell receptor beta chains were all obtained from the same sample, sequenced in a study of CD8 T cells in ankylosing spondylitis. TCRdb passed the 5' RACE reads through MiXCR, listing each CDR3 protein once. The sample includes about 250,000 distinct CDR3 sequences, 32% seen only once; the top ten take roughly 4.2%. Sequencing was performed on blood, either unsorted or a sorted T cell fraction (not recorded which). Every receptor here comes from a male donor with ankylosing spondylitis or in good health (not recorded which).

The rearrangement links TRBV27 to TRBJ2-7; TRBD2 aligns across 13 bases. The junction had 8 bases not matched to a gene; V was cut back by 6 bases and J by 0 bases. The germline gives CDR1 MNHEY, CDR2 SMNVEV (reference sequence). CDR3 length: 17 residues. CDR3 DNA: TGTGCCAGCAGCCTACGACTAGCGGGGGGACACTCCTACGAGCAGTACTTC. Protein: CASSLRLAGGHSYEQYF.

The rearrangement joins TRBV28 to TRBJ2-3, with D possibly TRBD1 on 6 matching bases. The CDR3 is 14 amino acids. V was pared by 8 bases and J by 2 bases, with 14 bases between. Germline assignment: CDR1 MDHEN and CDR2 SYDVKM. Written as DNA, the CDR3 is TGTGCCAGCCAGGGGCCCTCTTCCACAGATACGCAGTATTTT. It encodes CASQGPSSTDTQYF.

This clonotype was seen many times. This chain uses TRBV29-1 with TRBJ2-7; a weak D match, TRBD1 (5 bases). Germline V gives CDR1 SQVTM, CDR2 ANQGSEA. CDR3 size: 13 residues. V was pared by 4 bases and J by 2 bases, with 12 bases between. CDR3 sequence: CSVGQGSPYEQYF. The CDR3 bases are TGCAGCGTTGGGCAGGGTAGTCCCTACGAGCAGTACTTC.

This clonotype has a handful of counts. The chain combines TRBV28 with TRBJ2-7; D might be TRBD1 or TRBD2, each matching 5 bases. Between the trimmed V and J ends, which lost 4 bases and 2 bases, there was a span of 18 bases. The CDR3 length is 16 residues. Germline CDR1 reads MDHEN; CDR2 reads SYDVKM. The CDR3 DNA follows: TGTGCCAGCAGTTCCCCCAACCGGGACCGACCCTACGAGCAGTACTTC. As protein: CASSSPNRDRPYEQYF.

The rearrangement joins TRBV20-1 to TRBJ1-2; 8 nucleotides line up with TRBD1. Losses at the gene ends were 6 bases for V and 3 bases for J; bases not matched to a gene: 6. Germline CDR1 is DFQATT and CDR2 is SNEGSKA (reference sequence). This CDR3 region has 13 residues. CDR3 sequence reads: CSADKTGDYGYTF. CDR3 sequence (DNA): TGCAGTGCCGACAAGACAGGGGACTATGGCTACACCTTC.

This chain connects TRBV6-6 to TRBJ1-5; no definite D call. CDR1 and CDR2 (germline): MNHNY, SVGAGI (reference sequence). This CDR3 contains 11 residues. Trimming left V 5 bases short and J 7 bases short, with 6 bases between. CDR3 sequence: CASSQRQPQHF. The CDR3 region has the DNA TGTGCCAGCAGTCAGAGGCAGCCCCAGCATTTT.

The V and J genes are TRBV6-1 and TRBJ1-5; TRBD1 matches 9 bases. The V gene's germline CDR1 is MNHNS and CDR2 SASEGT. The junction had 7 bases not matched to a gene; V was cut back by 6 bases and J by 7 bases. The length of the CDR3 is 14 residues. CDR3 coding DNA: TGTGCCAGCAGGAGGACAGGGGACGGACAGCCCCAGCATTTT. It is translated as CASRRTGDGQPQHF.

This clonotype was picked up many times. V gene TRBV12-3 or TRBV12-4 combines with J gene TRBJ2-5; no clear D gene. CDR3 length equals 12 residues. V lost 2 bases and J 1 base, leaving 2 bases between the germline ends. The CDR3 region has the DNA TGTGCCAGCAGTTTACTCCAAGAGACCCAGTACTTC. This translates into CASSLLQETQYF.

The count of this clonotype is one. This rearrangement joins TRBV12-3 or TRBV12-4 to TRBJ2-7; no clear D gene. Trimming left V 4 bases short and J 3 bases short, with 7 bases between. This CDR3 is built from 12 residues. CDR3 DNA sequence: TGTGCCAGCAGTTCTGGGGACTACGAGCAGTACTTC. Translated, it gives CASSSGDYEQYF.

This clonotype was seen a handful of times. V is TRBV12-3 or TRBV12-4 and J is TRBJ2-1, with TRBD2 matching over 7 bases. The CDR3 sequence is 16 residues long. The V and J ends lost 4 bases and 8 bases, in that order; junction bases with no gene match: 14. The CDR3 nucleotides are TGTGCCAGCAGTTGGGGTCTGGGACTAACCATCCATGAGCAGTTCTTC. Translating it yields CASSWGLGLTIHEQFF.

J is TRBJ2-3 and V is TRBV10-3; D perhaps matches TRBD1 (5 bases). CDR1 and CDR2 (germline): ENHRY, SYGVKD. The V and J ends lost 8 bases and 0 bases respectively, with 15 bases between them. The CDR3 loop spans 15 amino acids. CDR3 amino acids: CAIASRAASTDTQYF. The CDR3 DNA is TGTGCCATCGCTTCCAGGGCGGCTAGCACAGATACGCAGTATTTT.

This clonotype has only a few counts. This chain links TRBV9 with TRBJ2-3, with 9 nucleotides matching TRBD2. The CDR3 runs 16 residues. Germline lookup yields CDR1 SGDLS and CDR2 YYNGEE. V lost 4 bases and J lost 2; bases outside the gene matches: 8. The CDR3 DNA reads TGTGCCAGCAGCCTCCATGGCGGGGGGGACACAGATACGCAGTATTTT. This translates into CASSLHGGGDTDTQYF.

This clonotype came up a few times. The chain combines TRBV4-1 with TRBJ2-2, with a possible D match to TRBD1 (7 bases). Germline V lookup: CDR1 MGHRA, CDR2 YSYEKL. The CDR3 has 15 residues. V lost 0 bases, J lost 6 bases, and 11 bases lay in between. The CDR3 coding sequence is TGCGCCAGCAGCCAAGAGGGCAGGGGGGCCGGGGAGCTGTTTTTT. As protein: CASSQEGRGAGELFF.